The 30 T cell receptor beta chains given below trace back to one sample, sequenced in a study of post-analysis software for immune sequencing data. Regarding the study as a whole: Patients carried roughly 5 TRBV segments more frequently than controls did, and TRBV5-6, TRBV5-1 and TRBV20-1 were among them.

cDNA libraries for TCR beta contained unique molecular identifiers. A single record per CDR3 protein comes from TCRdb applying MiXCR to the PCR reads. The repertoire holds some 800,000 distinct CDR3 sequences, with about 45% as singletons. Their cognate antigens are unknown. Sequenced material: blood. These TCRs come from a girl aged 5 to 17 with multiple sclerosis.

This clonotype showed up just a few times. The chain joins TRBV5-1 to TRBJ2-2, with 7 bases matching TRBD2. CDR3 size: 16 residues. Losses at the gene ends were 7 bases for V and 0 bases for J; bases not matched to a gene: 9. Germline CDR1 is SGHRS and CDR2 is YFSETQ. Here the CDR3 DNA reads TGCGCCAGCGAGGCGGGCGCGGGAGCGAACACCGGGGAGCTGTTTTTT. It is translated as CASEAGAGANTGELFF.

Concerning this clonotype itself: The junction differs from germline at one of its ends, possibly a read error. V usage is TRBV29-1 and J usage is TRBJ1-1; TRBD1 matches at 7 bases. Germline V lookup: CDR1 SQVTM, CDR2 ANQGSEA. This CDR3 contains 16 residues. The CDR3 loop reads CSAEGERQGGDTEAFF. DNA for the CDR3: TGCAGCGCTGAAGGTGAGAGACAGGGAGGGGACACTGAAGCTTTCTTT.

The count of this clonotype is one. The CDR3 DNA reads TGTGCCAGCAGCCACCAGGCGAATGAGCAGTTCTTC. Protein: CASSHQANEQFF. The chain combines TRBV11-2 with TRBJ2-1; D is unclear. The V end lost 5 bases, the J end lost 7 bases, and 9 bases lay between the germline ends. The CDR3 extends over 12 amino acids. CDR1 and CDR2 from the germline V gene are SGHAT and FQNNGV.

This clonotype was counted a single time. The chain couples TRBV29-1 to TRBJ1-1; 8 bases line up with TRBD1. CDR1 SQVTM and CDR2 ANQGSEA come from the germline V gene. CDR3 size: 14 residues. J was trimmed by 2 bases and V by 6 bases; bases with no gene match: 8. The CDR3 region has the DNA TGCAGCGTCGAAATGACAGGGGCAAACACTGAAGCTTTCTTT. Translating gives CSVEMTGANTEAFF.

This sequence joins TRBV6-1 and TRBJ1-5; no clear D. This CDR3 spans 16 amino acids. Germline CDR1 and CDR2: MNHNS and SASEGT. V shed 1 base and J shed 0 bases, with 10 bases lying between them. CDR3 nucleotides: TGTGCCAGCAGTGAAGAACTCGGCCATAGCAATCAGCCCCAGCATTTT. Translation: CASSEELGHSNQPQHF.

The chain links TRBV7-9 to TRBJ2-1; 16 bases match TRBD2. This CDR3 region has 17 residues. Per germline, CDR1 SEHNR and CDR2 FQNEAQ (reference sequence). J was trimmed by 4 bases and V by 1 base; bases with no gene match: 1. The CDR3 is CASSLGGLAGGYNEQFF. The DNA for the CDR3 is TGTGCCAGCAGCTTAGGGGGACTAGCGGGAGGGTACAATGAGCAGTTCTTC.

This clonotype occurred a few times. This sequence joins TRBV15 and TRBJ2-7; D call uncertain. Trimming removed 0 bases at V and 3 bases at J, with 15 bases between. The CDR3 covers 16 residues. The V gene's germline CDR1 is LNHNV and CDR2 YYDKDF (reference sequence). The CDR3 reads CATSRDRTRVGYEQYF. The CDR3 coding sequence is TGTGCCACCAGCAGAGATCGGACCCGGGTGGGCTACGAGCAGTACTTC.

As regards this clonotype: A read error may produce the germline difference seen at one junction end. The rearrangement links TRBV7-8 to TRBJ2-3; D is perhaps TRBD2 (6 bases). Germline CDR1 reads SGHVS; CDR2 reads FQNEAQ. The CDR3 consists of 15 residues. This CDR3 is CASSLDGRGADTRYF. The DNA of the CDR3 is TGTGCCAGCAGCTTAGACGGGAGAGGGGCAGATACGCGGTATTTT.

The chain links TRBV28 to TRBJ2-5; D unresolved. CDR1 is MDHEN, CDR2 SYDVKM, per germline. The CDR3 is made up of 16 amino acids. V was clipped by 7 bases and J by 1 base, with 19 bases between them. CDR3 amino acids: CASNSGYKTLQETQYF. The CDR3 bases are TGTGCCAGCAACTCCGGGTATAAGACTCTCCAAGAGACCCAGTACTTC.

J is TRBJ2-1 and V is TRBV20-1, with 8 positions matching TRBD2. With 3 bases clipped from V and 7 bases from J, the junction kept 8 bases outside the gene matches. This CDR3 spans 14 amino acids. Germline loops: CDR1 DFQATT, CDR2 SNEGSKA (reference sequence). CDR3 sequence: CSASEAGVRNEQFF. The CDR3 DNA reads TGCAGTGCTAGTGAAGCGGGAGTTCGTAATGAGCAGTTCTTC.

This clonotype was picked up a small number of times. The CDR3 DNA reads as TGTGCCAGCAGCCAAGGAGGAGCTAGCGGTTTTTACAATGAGCAGTTCTTC. This gives the protein CASSQGGASGFYNEQFF. The chain combines TRBV4-2 with TRBJ2-1; 7 bases agree with TRBD2. Germline-derived CDR1 and CDR2 are LGHNA and YNFKEQ. V lost 1 base, J lost 4 bases, and 10 bases stayed unmatched. The CDR3 sequence is 17 residues long.

The chain joins TRBV9 to TRBJ2-1, with 11 positions matching TRBD2. Germline trimming cut 1 base from V and 5 bases from J; bases unmatched to any gene: 8. CDR1 and CDR2 from the germline V gene are SGDLS and YYNGEE. CDR3 length: 17 amino acids. CDR3 loop: CASSVTSGSLGDNEQFF. CDR3 coding DNA: TGTGCCAGCAGCGTAACTAGCGGGAGTCTCGGGGACAATGAGCAGTTCTTC. Looking up the rest from reference TRBV9 and TRBJ2-1 gives the full variable domain: DSGVTQTPKHLITATGQRVTLRCSPRSGDLSVYWYQQSLDQGLQFLIQYYNGEERAKGNILERFSAQQFPDLHSELNLSSLELGDSALYFCASSVTSGSLGDNEQFFGPGTRLTVL.

This clonotype turned up a few times. The CDR3 nucleotides read TGCAGCGTTGTGGAGTCAGGTCCTCCGGGGGGCTACACCTTC. Translation: CSVVESGPPGGYTF. The chain recombines TRBV29-1 with TRBJ1-2; D is unresolved. The CDR3 totals 14 residues. Trimming shortened V by 4 bases and J by 8 bases, and 20 bases separated the two germline ends. The germline CDR1 and CDR2 sequences are SQVTM and ANQGSEA.

This chain links TRBV27 with TRBJ2-7; TRBD1 agrees at 9 bases. CDR1 MNHEY and CDR2 SMNVEV come from the germline V gene (reference sequence). This CDR3 is built from 15 residues. The J segment lost 7 bases and the V segment lost 2 bases, leaving 9 bases of the junction unmatched. This CDR3 is CASSLVGTGSREQYF. The CDR3 region has the DNA TGTGCCAGCAGTTTAGTCGGGACAGGGTCTAGGGAGCAGTACTTC.

V usage is TRBV25-1 and J usage is TRBJ2-7, with unresolved D. CDR3 length equals 14 residues. CDR1 and CDR2 from the germline V gene are MGHDK and SYGVNS. The V gene lost 2 bases and the J gene lost 2 bases, with 10 bases spanning the gap. The CDR3 is CASSEMGSPYEQYF. In DNA form, the CDR3 reads TGTGCCAGCAGTGAAATGGGCAGCCCCTACGAGCAGTACTTC.

This clonotype has more than one count but fewer than ten. V usage is TRBV7-6 and J usage is TRBJ2-1; the D is unclear. V lost 2 bases, J lost 3 bases, and 14 bases lay in between. This CDR3 comprises 16 residues. The germline CDR1 and CDR2 sequences are SGHVS and FNYEAQ. The CDR3 sequence is CASSLLGEHRYNEQFF. The CDR3 region has the DNA TGTGCCAGCAGCTTATTAGGCGAGCACCGCTACAATGAGCAGTTCTTC.

This clonotype has ten or more counts. The chain is built from TRBV15 and TRBJ1-4; D not certain. CDR1 and CDR2 (germline): LNHNV, YYDKDF (reference sequence). V lost 1 base to trimming and J lost 8 bases, with 5 bases between them. The CDR3 spans 12 residues. The CDR3 spells CATSRVGEKLFF. CDR3 DNA sequence: TGTGCCACCAGCAGAGTCGGCGAAAAACTGTTTTTT.

This clonotype was counted a few times. This chain connects TRBV4-3 to TRBJ2-1; TRBD2 aligns across 15 bases. Trimming removed 1 base from V and 7 bases from J; junction bases left unmatched: 5. The CDR3 is 17 amino acids. From germline, CDR1 is LGHNA and CDR2 YSLEER. The DNA for the CDR3 is TGCGCCAGCAGCCAAGGGGGGACTAGCGGGGGGTCTAATGAGCAGTTCTTC. Translated, it gives CASSQGGTSGGSNEQFF.

This clonotype was detected only a few times. The chain couples TRBV7-3 to TRBJ2-1, with D perhaps assigned TRBD1 or TRBD2 (5 bases each). Trimming removed 0 bases at V and 3 bases at J, with 9 bases between. This CDR3 spans 15 amino acids. Germline CDR1 reads SGHTA; CDR2 reads FQGTGA. CDR3 sequence reads: CASSLTGDRYNEQFF. The CDR3 coding sequence is TGTGCCAGCAGCTTAACCGGGGACCGCTACAATGAGCAGTTCTTC.

The chain carries TRBV7-9 and TRBJ1-2; D is possibly TRBD1 (5 bases). V was cut by 3 bases and J by 2 bases, with 10 bases left in between. The CDR3 length is 14 residues. The germline CDR1 and CDR2 sequences are SEHNR and FQNEAQ (reference sequence). Written as DNA, the CDR3 is TGTGCCAGCAGCTTTACGGGGGTCAACTATGGCTACACCTTC. It encodes CASSFTGVNYGYTF.

This chain connects TRBV6-5 to TRBJ1-2; TRBD1 aligns across 9 bases. The CDR3 spans 13 residues. The germline V gene encodes CDR1 MNHEY and CDR2 SVGAGI. Losses at the gene ends were 6 bases for V and 2 bases for J; bases not matched to a gene: 1. CDR3 sequence (DNA): TGTGCCAGCAGAGGGACAGGGAACTATGGCTACACCTTC. Translation gives CASRGTGNYGYTF.

This clonotype was seen more than once but under ten times. The chain employs TRBV6-1 and TRBJ2-7, with 7 bases matching TRBD2. The length of the CDR3 is 17 residues. CDR1 and CDR2 from the germline V gene are MNHNS and SASEGT. The ends lost 2 bases at V and 0 bases at J; junction bases unmatched: 10. In nucleotides, the CDR3 is TGTGCCAGCAGTGAAAAGGGCCTAGCGGACTTCTCCTACGAGCAGTACTTC. Encoded protein: CASSEKGLADFSYEQYF.

A few counts support this clonotype. Here the CDR3 reads CSASDTTGYGQETQYF. The DNA of the CDR3 is TGCAGTGCTAGTGATACGACAGGGTATGGCCAAGAGACCCAGTACTTC. The chain has TRBV20-1 and TRBJ2-5; TRBD1 matches 7 bases. With V trimmed by 3 bases and J by 1 base, 11 bases remained unmatched. The CDR3 contains 16 residues. In germline, CDR1 is DFQATT, CDR2 SNEGSKA (reference sequence).

This chain joins TRBV27 and TRBJ2-1; D uncertain. V lost 7 bases to trimming and J lost 9 bases, with 16 bases between them. The CDR3 length is 13 residues. In germline, CDR1 is MNHEY, CDR2 SMNVEV (reference sequence). The CDR3 DNA is TGTGCCAGCACCCAGAAAGGTTTTGGTGAGCAGTTCTTC. Its protein product is CASTQKGFGEQFF.

This chain links TRBV24-1 with TRBJ2-7; the D gene is possibly TRBD2 (5 bases). CDR3 length: 14 amino acids. Germline CDR1 is KGHDR and CDR2 is SFDVKD. The V and J ends lost 5 bases and 0 bases respectively, with 10 bases between them. CDR3 nucleotide sequence: TGTGCCACCAGTGGTGTTAGCGACTCCTACGAGCAGTACTTC. Its translation is CATSGVSDSYEQYF.

This clonotype was observed a handful of times. The V gene is TRBV7-2, the J gene TRBJ2-7; 9 bases fit TRBD1. This CDR3 contains 16 residues. Germline loops: CDR1 SGHTA, CDR2 FQGNSA. V was pared by 5 bases and J by 1 base, with 9 bases of the junction left unmatched. The CDR3 sequence: CASSITGTGPSYEQYF. The CDR3 bases are TGTGCCAGCAGCATAACCGGGACAGGGCCATCCTACGAGCAGTACTTC.

This rearrangement joins TRBV5-1 to TRBJ2-5; 7 bases fit TRBD2. The CDR3 runs to 17 residues. V lost 0 bases and J lost 7; bases outside the gene matches: 15. The germline V gene encodes CDR1 SGHRS and CDR2 YFSETQ. The CDR3 DNA reads TGCGCCAGCAGCTTGGGGGCGGGAGCGATCCCAAGAGGGACCCAGTACTTC. It codes for CASSLGAGAIPRGTQYF.

This clonotype was counted only a few times. The chain recombines TRBV29-1 with TRBJ1-2, with D hard to call. The CDR3 length is 13 residues. Germline V lookup: CDR1 SQVTM, CDR2 ANQGSEA. V lost 3 bases and J 6 bases, leaving 14 bases between the germline ends. The DNA of the CDR3 is TGCAGCGTTGACACAAAGGGTGGCAATGGCTACACCTTC. Its translation: CSVDTKGGNGYTF.

The chain combines TRBV9 with TRBJ2-5; unclear D gene. CDR3 length equals 13 residues. The ends were cut back, 3 bases at V and 2 bases at J, with 8 bases in the middle. CDR1 and CDR2 (germline): SGDLS, YYNGEE. CDR3 residues: CASSARLQETQYF. The CDR3 nucleotides read TGTGCCAGCAGCGCTAGATTACAAGAGACCCAGTACTTC.

The V gene is TRBV20-1, the J gene TRBJ2-3, with TRBD2 matching over 11 bases. CDR1 is DFQATT, CDR2 SNEGSKA, per germline (reference sequence). CDR3 length equals 16 residues. After removal of 6 bases from V and 1 base from J, the junction contained 9 bases not matched to a gene. The CDR3: CSAVAGGPVRTDTQYF. The CDR3 coding sequence is TGCAGTGCCGTAGCGGGAGGGCCGGTTCGCACAGATACGCAGTATTTT.